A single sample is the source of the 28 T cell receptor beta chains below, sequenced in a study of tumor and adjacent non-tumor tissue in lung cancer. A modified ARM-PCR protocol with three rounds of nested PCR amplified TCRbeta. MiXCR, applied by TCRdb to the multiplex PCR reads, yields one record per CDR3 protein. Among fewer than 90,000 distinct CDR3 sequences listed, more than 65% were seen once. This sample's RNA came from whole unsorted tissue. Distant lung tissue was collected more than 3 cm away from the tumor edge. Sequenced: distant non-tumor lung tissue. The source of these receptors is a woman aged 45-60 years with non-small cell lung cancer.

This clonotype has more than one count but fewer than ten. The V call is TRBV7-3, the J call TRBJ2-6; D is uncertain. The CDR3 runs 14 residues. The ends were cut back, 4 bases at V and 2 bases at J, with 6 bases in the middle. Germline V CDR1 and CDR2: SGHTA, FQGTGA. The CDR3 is CASSYSAGANVLTF. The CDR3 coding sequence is TGTGCCAGCAGCTACAGTGCTGGGGCCAACGTCCTGACTTTC.

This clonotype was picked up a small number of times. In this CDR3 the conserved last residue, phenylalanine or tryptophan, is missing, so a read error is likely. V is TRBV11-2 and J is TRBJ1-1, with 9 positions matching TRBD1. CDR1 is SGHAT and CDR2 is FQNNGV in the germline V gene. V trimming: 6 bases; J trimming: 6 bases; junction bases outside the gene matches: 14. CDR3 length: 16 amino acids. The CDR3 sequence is CASSLALGQGNAEAFL. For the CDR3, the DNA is TGTGCCAGCAGTCTAGCCCTCGGACAGGGGAATGCTGAAGCTTTCCTT.

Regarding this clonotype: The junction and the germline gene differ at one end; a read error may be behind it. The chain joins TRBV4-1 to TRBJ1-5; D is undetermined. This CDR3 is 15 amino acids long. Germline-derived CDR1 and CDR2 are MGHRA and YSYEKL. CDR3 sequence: CASSQVPGSDQPQQF. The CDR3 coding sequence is TGCGCCAGCAGCCAAGTTCCGGGTAGCGATCAGCCCCAGCAGTTT.

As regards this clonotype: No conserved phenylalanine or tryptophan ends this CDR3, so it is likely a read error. CDR3 bases: TGTGCCAGCGGCTTGTGGGGCCAGCTAGGGACAGATACGCAGTATTAT. This encodes CASGLWGQLGTDTQYY. The chain combines TRBV11-2 with TRBJ2-3, with D possibly matching TRBD1 (5 bases). The germline V gene has CDR1 SGHAT and CDR2 FQNNGV. The CDR3 covers 16 residues.

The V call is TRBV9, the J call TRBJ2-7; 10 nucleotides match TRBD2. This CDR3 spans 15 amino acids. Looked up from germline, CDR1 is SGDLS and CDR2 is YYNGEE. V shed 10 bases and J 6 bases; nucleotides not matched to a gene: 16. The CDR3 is CAGSARSGRSAEQYF. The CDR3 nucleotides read TGTGCCGGGAGCGCCCGTAGCGGGAGGTCTGCCGAGCAGTACTTC.

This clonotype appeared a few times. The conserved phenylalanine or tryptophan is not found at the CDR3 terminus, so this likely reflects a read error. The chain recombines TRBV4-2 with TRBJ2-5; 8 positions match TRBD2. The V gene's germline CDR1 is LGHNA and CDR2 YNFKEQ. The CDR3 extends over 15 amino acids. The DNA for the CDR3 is TGCGCCAGCAGCCAAAACCGGGAGGGGCAGGAGACCCAGTACTCC. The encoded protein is CASSQNREGQETQYS.

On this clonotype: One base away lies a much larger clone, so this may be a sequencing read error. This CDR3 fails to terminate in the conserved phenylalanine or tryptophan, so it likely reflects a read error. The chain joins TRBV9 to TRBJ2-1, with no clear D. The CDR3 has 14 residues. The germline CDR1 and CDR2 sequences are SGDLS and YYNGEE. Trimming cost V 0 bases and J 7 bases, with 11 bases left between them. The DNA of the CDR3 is TGTGCCAGCAGCGTAGAGGGCTCCTGGAATGAGCAGTTCCTC. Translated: CASSVEGSWNEQFL.

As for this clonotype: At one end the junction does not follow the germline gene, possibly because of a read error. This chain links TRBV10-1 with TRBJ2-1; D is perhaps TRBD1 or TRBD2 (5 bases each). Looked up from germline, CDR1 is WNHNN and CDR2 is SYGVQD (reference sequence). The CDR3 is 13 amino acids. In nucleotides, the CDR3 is TGCGCCTGCAGTACCGGGACGTTCAATGAGCAGTTATTC. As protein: CACSTGTFNEQLF.

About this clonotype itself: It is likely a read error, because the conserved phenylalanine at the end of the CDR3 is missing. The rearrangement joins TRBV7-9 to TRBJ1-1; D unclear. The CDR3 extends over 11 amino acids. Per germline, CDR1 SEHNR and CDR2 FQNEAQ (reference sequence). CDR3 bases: TGTGTCAGCAGCTTAGTTGTACGAGCTTTCCTT. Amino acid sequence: CVSSLVVRAFL.

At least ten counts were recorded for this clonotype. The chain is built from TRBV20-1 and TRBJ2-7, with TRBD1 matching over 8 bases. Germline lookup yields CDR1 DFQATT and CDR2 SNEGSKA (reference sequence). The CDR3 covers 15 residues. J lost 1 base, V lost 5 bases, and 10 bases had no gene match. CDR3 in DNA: TGCAGTGCTCCAAGCCGGGACAGGTTTTCCTACGAGCAGTACTTC. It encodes CSAPSRDRFSYEQYF.

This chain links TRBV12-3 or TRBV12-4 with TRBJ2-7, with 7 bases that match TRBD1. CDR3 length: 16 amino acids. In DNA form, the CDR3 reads TGTGCAAACAGTTTAGCGCTAAGGGGGCTGGAAAACGAGCAGTACTTC. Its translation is CANSLALRGLENEQYF.

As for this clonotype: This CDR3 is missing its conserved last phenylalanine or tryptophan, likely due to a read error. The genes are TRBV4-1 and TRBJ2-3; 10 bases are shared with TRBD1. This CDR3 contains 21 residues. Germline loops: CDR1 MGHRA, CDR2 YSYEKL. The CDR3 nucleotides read TGCGCCAGCTGCCAAGGGATTCTAGGGACAGGGGCTTTTGGGACCACAGATACGCAGTATTTA. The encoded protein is CASCQGILGTGAFGTTDTQYL.

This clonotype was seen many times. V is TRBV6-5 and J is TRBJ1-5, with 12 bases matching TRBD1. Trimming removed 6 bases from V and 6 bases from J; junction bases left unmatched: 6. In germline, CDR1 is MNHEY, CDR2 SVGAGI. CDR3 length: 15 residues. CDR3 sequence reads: CASRRGTGGFQPQHF. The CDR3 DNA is TGTGCCAGCAGACGAGGGACAGGGGGCTTTCAGCCCCAGCATTTT.

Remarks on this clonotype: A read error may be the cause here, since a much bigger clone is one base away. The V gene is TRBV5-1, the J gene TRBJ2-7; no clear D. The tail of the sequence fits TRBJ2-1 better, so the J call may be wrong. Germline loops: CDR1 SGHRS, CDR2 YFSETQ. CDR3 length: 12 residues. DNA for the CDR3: TGCGCCAGCAGCTTGGATGCCTACGAGCAGTTCTTC. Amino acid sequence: CASSLDAYEQFF.

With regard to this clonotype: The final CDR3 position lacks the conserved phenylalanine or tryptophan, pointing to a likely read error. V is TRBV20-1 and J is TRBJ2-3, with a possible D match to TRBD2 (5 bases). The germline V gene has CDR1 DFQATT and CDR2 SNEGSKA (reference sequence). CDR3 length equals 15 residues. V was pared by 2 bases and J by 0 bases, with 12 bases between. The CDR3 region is CSARNPGISTDTQYL. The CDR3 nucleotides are TGCAGTGCTAGAAACCCCGGGATTAGCACAGATACGCAGTATCTT.

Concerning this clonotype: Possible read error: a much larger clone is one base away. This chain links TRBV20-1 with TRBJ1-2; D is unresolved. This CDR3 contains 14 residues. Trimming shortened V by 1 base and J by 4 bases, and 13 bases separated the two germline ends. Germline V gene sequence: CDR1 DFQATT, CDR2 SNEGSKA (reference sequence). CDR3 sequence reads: CSARGEVESYGYTF. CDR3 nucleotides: TGCAGTGCTAGAGGGGAGGTAGAGAGCTATGGCTACACCTTC.

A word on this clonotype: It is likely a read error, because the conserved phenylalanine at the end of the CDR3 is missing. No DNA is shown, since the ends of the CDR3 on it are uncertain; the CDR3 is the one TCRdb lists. This CDR3 is CASSLEGAGTQSL. V gene TRBV11-2 combines with J gene TRBJ2-5; the table gives TRBD1 as D, unverified against the DNA. Termini included, the CDR3 measures 13 amino acids. The germline gives CDR1 SGHAT, CDR2 FQNNGV.

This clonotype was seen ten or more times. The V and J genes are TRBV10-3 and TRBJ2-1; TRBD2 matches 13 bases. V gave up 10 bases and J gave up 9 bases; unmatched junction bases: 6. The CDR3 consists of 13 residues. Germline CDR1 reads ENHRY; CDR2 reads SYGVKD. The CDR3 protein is CATRLAGGGEQFF. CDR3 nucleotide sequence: TGTGCCACAAGACTAGCGGGAGGCGGTGAGCAGTTCTTC.

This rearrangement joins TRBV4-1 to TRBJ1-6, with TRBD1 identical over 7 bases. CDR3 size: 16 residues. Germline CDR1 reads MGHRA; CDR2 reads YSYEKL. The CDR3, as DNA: TGCGTCAGTAGTTCGACAGGGCGGGGGTATAATTCACCCCTCCACTTT. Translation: CVSSSTGRGYNSPLHF.

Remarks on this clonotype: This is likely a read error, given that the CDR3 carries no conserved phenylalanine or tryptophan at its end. CDR3 protein: CASSQGYLAGGPTVPPDTQYV. The CDR3 coding sequence is TGCGCCAGTAGCCAAGGCTACCTAGCGGGAGGGCCCACCGTACCGCCAGATACGCAGTATGTT. V is TRBV4-1 and J is TRBJ2-3; 12 positions match TRBD2. The CDR3 length is 21 residues. The germline V gene has CDR1 MGHRA and CDR2 YSYEKL.

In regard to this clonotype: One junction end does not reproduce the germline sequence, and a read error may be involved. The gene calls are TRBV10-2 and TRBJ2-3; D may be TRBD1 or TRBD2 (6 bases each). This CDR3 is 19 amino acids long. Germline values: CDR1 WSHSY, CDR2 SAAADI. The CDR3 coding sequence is TGCGCCAGCTGTGAGACCCGCTCGGGGGCGGGAATACCCACAGATACGCAGTATTTT. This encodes CASCETRSGAGIPTDTQYF.

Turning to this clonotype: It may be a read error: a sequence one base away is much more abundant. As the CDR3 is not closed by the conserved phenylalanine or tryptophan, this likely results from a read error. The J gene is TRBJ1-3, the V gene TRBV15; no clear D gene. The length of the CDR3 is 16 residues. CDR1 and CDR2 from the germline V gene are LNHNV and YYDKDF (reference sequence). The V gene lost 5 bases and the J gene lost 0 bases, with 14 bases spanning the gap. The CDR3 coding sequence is TGTGCCACCAGCGCCCAGGACCGACTCTCTGGAAACACCATATATTAT. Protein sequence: CATSAQDRLSGNTIYY.

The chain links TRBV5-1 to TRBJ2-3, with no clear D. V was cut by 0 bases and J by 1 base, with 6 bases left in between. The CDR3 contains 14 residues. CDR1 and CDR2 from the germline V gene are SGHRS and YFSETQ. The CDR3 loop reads CASSLAAGTDTQYF. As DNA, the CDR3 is TGCGCCAGCAGCTTGGCAGCCGGCACAGATACGCAGTATTTT. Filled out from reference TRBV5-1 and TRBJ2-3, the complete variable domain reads KAGVTQTPRYLIKTRGQQVTLSCSPISGHRSVSWYQQTPGQGLQFLFEYFSETQRNKGNFPGRFSGRQFSNSRSEMNVSTLELGDSALYLCASSLAAGTDTQYFGPGTRLTVL.

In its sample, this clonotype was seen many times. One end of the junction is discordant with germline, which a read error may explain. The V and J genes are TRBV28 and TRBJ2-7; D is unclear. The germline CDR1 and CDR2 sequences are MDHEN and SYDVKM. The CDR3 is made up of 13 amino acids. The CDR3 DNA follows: TGTGCCAGCAGCGCCAGGCAGTCCTCCGAGCAGTACTTC. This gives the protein CASSARQSSEQYF.

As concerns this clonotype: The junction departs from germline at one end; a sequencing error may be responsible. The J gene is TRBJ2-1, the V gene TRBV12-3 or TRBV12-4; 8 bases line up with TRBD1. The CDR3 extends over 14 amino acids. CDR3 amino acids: CASSGAGGYGEHFF. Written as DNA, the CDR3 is TGTGCCAGCAGTGGGGCAGGGGGCTACGGTGAGCACTTCTTC.

This CDR3 reads CASRSMTLRETQYF. In DNA, the CDR3 is TGTGCCAGCAGGTCTATGACACTCCGGGAGACCCAGTACTTC. V and J are TRBV11-1 and TRBJ2-5, with D unclear. The germline gives CDR1 SGHAT, CDR2 FQDESV (reference sequence). This CDR3 region has 14 residues. Trimming took off 6 bases at V and 5 bases at J, with 16 bases between the two ends.

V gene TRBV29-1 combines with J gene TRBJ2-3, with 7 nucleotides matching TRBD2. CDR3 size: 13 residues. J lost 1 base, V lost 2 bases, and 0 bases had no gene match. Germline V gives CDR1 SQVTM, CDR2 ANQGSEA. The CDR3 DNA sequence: TGCAGCGTTGAACGGGGGGGCACAGATACGCAGTATTTT. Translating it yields CSVERGGTDTQYF.

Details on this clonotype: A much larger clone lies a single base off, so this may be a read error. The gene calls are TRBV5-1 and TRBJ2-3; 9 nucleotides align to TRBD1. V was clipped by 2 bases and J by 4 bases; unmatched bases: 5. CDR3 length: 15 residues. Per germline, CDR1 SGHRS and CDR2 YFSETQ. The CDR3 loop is CASSLRGQGPDTQYF. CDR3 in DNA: TGCGCCAGCAGCTTAAGGGGACAGGGACCAGATACGCAGTATTTT.